The clone carrying this T cell receptor beta chain was picked up a small number of times. This entry comes from a study of shared clonotypes between healthy human individuals. The test was conducted at deep level. Roughly 30,000 T cell genomes, or about 0.3 ug DNA, went into replicate PCRs of unsorted PBMC. Produced via immunoSEQ multiplex PCR; TCRdb's table is partial and in-frame only. The table has about 480,000 clones, 75% to 80% seen once; the top ten hold approximately 13%. V was pared by 4 bases and J by 2 bases, with 15 bases between. The germline V gene encodes CDR1 SGHDT and CDR2 YYEEEE. There are 15 residues in the CDR3. Healthy HIV-negative adults without recent acute infections or vaccinations served as donors.

V and J are TRBV5-6 and TRBJ1-2; D is unresolved. This clonotype was sampled from a woman aged 35 to 49 in good health. Some clones in this sample may be carry-over from other donors' samples. Sequencing was carried out using PBMCs. CDR3 sequence (DNA): TGTGCCAGCAGCAGCCGACAAACTTTGAACTATGGCTACACCTTC. Translated, it gives CASSSRQTLNYGYTF.